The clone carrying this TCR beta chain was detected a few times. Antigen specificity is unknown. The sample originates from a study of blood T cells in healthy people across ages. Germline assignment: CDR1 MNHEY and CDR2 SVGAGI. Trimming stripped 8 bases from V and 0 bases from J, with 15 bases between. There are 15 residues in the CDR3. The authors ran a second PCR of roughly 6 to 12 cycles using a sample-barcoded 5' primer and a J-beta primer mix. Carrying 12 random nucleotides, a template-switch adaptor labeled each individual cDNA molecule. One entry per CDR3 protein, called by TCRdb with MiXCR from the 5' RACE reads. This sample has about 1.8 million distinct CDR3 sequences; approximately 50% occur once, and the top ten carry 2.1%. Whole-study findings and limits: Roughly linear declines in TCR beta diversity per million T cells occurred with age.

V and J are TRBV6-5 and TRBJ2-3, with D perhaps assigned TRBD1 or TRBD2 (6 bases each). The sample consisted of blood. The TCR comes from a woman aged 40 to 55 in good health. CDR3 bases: TGTGCCAGCCAAAGGGGGGCATCTAGCACAGATACGCAGTATTTT. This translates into CASQRGASSTDTQYF.